This T cell receptor beta chain was captured in a study of regulatory T cells in long-lasting Graves disease. As to time point: newly diagnosed GD, antithyroid drugs for less than 3 months. Scientists built the TCR library using RNA that was extracted from PBMCs. According to the study, TCR beta libraries were built with iRepertoire HTBI primers and CDR3-region Arm-PCR. MiXCR was run by TCRdb on the multiplex PCR reads, yielding one entry per CDR3 protein. This sample has roughly 420,000 distinct CDR3 sequences; about 16% occur once, and the top ten carry 9.5% to 12%. General study points: Persistent patients shared more public clonotypes (around 2,500) than newly diagnosed patients (under 1,000). Researchers reported studying only peripheral blood, not thyroid tissue.

This clonotype came up a few times. The antigen is undetermined. This CDR3 has 11 residues. CDR1 MNHNS and CDR2 SASEGT come from the germline V gene. V gave up 8 bases and J gave up 4 bases, with 9 bases separating them. The sample was also reused in another study, on T cells in Graves' hyperthyroidism and ophthalmopathy.

The rearrangement joins TRBV6-1 to TRBJ2-7; D remains unclear. Sequenced material: peripheral blood mononuclear cells (PBMCs), taken at new diagnosis, from a patient treated with antithyroid drugs. The receptor's source is a woman in her 30s with Graves disease. This chain's CDR3 is CASLSAYEQYF. CDR3 nucleotide sequence: TGTGCCAGCCTATCAGCTTACGAGCAGTACTTC.